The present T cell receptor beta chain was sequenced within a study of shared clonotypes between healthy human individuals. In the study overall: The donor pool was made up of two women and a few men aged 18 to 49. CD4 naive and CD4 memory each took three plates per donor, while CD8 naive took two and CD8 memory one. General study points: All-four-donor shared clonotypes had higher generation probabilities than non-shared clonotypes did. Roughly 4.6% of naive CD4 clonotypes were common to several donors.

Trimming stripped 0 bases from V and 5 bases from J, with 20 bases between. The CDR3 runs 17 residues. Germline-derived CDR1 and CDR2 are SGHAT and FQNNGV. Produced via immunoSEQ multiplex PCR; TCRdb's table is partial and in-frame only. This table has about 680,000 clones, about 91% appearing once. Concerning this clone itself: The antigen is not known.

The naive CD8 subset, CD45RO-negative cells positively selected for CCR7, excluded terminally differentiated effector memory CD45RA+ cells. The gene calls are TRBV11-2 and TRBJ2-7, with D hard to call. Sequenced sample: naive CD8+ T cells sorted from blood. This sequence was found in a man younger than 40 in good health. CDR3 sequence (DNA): TGTGCCAGCAGCTTAGATGTCCTGGAAAAATCGGCTGACGAGCAGTACTTC. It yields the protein CASSLDVLEKSADEQYF.